Below, 26 T cell receptor beta chains from the same sample are listed, as sequenced in a study of blood T cell repertoires in COVID-19. TCRdb's table, derived via immunoSEQ multiplex PCR, lists solely in-frame clones and lacks some. The sample yields 250,000 to 350,000 clones, 70% to 90% seen once. The material sequenced was PBMCs or T cells enriched from blood (not recorded which). The source of these receptors is a woman in her 30s who had recovered from COVID-19.

About this clone itself: Germline is not matched at one junction end, which may reflect a read error. The rearrangement uses TRBV7-7 and TRBJ2-1; possibly TRBD2 for D (5 bases). The germline CDR1 and CDR2 sequences are SSHAT and FNYEAQ (reference sequence). The CDR3 contains 15 residues. CDR3 DNA sequence: TGTGCTAGCAGCTCTAGCCCCAGCTCCTACAATGAGCAGTTCTTC. This codes for CASSSSPSSYNEQFF.

The rearrangement links TRBV7-2 to TRBJ1-6; possibly TRBD1 for D (6 bases). With 0 bases removed from V and 0 bases from J, the gap between germline ends came to 15 bases. CDR1 and CDR2 from the germline V gene are SGHTA and FQGNSA. The length of the CDR3 is 19 residues. The CDR3 region is CASSLARARGSSYNSPLHF. For the CDR3, the DNA is TGTGCCAGCAGCTTAGCGCGGGCCAGGGGAAGCTCCTATAATTCACCCCTCCACTTT.

The V call is TRBV5-5, the J call TRBJ2-5; D is unresolved. Germline CDR1 and CDR2: SGHKS and YYEKEE (reference sequence). The CDR3 sequence is 16 residues long. Trimming cost V 0 bases and J 1 base, with 13 bases left between them. The CDR3 nucleotides are TGTGCCAGCAGCTTGGGTCTTTTGGCAGGCCAAGAGACCCAGTACTTC. This sequence encodes CASSLGLLAGQETQYF.

The V and J genes are TRBV2 and TRBJ1-2; tentative D call: TRBD1 (5 bases). This CDR3 contains 15 residues. Germline assignment: CDR1 SNHLY and CDR2 FYNNEI. Trimming cost V 1 base and J 4 bases, with 13 bases left between them. CDR3 sequence reads: CASSEDRSSSYGYTF. The DNA for the CDR3 is TGTGCCAGCAGTGAAGACAGGTCCTCTAGCTATGGCTACACCTTC.

V gene TRBV23-1 combines with J gene TRBJ1-2; 9 bases align to TRBD1. TRBV23-1 is an ORF, and what it does is uncertain. With V trimmed by 1 base and J by 2 bases, 20 bases remained unmatched. The CDR3 contains 21 residues. CDR3 loop: CASSQWGPKANSGTGNYGYTF. The CDR3 DNA reads TGCGCCAGCAGTCAATGGGGACCCAAAGCTAATTCCGGGACAGGGAACTATGGCTACACCTTC.

The chain uses TRBV15 and TRBJ1-6; D might be TRBD1 (5 bases). Per the germline V gene, CDR1 is LNHNV and CDR2 is YYDKDF (reference sequence). There are 14 residues in the CDR3. V was cut by 5 bases and J by 11 bases, with 16 bases left in between. CDR3: CATSPRSAGPPLHF. The CDR3 DNA is TGTGCCACCAGCCCAAGGTCGGCAGGGCCACCCCTCCACTTT.

The V gene is TRBV28, the J gene TRBJ1-2; tentatively, D is TRBD1 (6 bases). Per the germline V gene, CDR1 is MDHEN and CDR2 is SYDVKM. The V end was cut by 3 bases, the J end by 7 bases, with 12 bases between. This CDR3 is built from 13 residues. Here the CDR3 reads CASSFQRGAGYTF. The CDR3, as DNA: TGTGCCAGCAGTTTCCAACGGGGGGCTGGCTACACCTTC.

This chain connects TRBV7-2 to TRBJ2-1, with D tentatively TRBD1 (7 bases). The germline V gene encodes CDR1 SGHTA and CDR2 FQGNSA. The CDR3 contains 11 residues. The V and J ends lost 5 bases and 14 bases respectively, with 13 bases between them. DNA of the CDR3: TGTGCCAGCAGCCTGCGGGACAGCAAGTTCTTC. Residues: CASSLRDSKFF.

This clone was seen a single time. The rearrangement uses TRBV11-2 and TRBJ1-1, with D possibly TRBD1 on 5 matching bases. The V end was cut by 10 bases, the J end by 2 bases, with 20 bases between. This CDR3 spans 15 amino acids. Germline V lookup: CDR1 SGHAT, CDR2 FQNNGV. The CDR3 sequence is CAISNRDSLNTEAFF. CDR3 sequence (DNA): TGTGCCATATCCAACCGGGACTCCCTTAACACTGAAGCTTTCTTT.

The chain joins TRBV6-5 to TRBJ2-5; D is possibly TRBD1 (5 bases). The V and J ends lost 1 base and 2 bases respectively, with 8 bases between them. CDR1 and CDR2 (germline): MNHEY, SVGAGI. The CDR3 contains 14 residues. The CDR3 DNA reads TGTGCCAGCAGTTACTTGACAGAACAAGAGACCCAGTACTTC. The encoded protein is CASSYLTEQETQYF.

The V gene is TRBV3-1 (or the pseudogene TRBV3-2), the J gene TRBJ1-1; 7 bases match TRBD1. The CDR3 runs to 18 residues. With V trimmed by 3 bases and J by 1 base, 14 bases remained unmatched. Germline V gene data show CDR1 as LGHDT and CDR2 as YNNKEL (reference sequence). The CDR3, as DNA: TGTGCCAGCAGCCAGAAACACAGGGGTGGACGGCGGAACACTGAAGCTTTCTTT. This codes for CASSQKHRGGRRNTEAFF.

This CDR3 reads CASTAGTRETQYF. Written as DNA, the CDR3 is TGTGCCAGCACGGCCGGGACTAGGGAGACCCAGTACTTC. The chain employs TRBV2 and TRBJ2-5, with 8 bases identical to TRBD2. After removal of 7 bases from V and 5 bases from J, the junction contained 6 bases not matched to a gene. Per the germline V gene, CDR1 is SNHLY and CDR2 is FYNNEI. The CDR3 runs 13 residues. The variable domain in full, completed from reference TRBV2 and TRBJ2-5, reads EPEVTQTPSHQVTQMGQEVILRCVPISNHLYFYWYRQILGQKVEFLVSFYNNEISEKSEIFDDQFSVERPDGSNFTLKIRSTKLEDSAMYFCASTAGTRETQYFGPGTRLLVL.

This clone showed up just a few times. The genes are TRBV20-1 and TRBJ1-5, with unresolved D. Germline V CDR1 and CDR2: DFQATT, SNEGSKA (reference sequence). CDR3 length equals 14 residues. Trimming removed 3 bases from V and 4 bases from J, with 13 bases in between. This CDR3 reads CSASPPKQNQPQHF. DNA of the CDR3: TGCAGTGCTAGTCCACCAAAACAAAATCAGCCCCAGCATTTT.

The V and J genes are TRBV27 and TRBJ1-1; 8 positions match TRBD1. Germline V gene data show CDR1 as MNHEY and CDR2 as SMNVEV (reference sequence). This CDR3 is built from 16 residues. V shed 0 bases and J 0 bases; nucleotides not matched to a gene: 3. The CDR3 protein is CASSLSRTGMNTEAFF. The DNA of the CDR3 is TGTGCCAGCAGTTTATCGAGGACAGGGATGAACACTGAAGCTTTCTTT.

This chain uses TRBV4-3 with TRBJ2-2; the match to TRBD1 covers 11 bases. Germline trimming cut 0 bases from V and 7 bases from J; bases unmatched to any gene: 4. The CDR3 contains 16 residues. Germline V gene sequence: CDR1 LGHNA, CDR2 YSLEER. CDR3 sequence (DNA): TGCGCCAGCAGCCAAGATGCGGGACAGGGGGGCGGGGAGCTGTTTTTT. Protein sequence: CASSQDAGQGGGELFF.

This clone has a single count. The V gene is TRBV7-9, the J gene TRBJ2-1, with TRBD1 matching over 9 bases. Germline CDR1 and CDR2: SEHNR and FQNEAQ (reference sequence). Trimming cost V 5 bases and J 5 bases; bases outside gene matches: 10. The CDR3 is 16 amino acids. The CDR3 spells CASSLKTGGMNNEQFF. In DNA form, the CDR3 reads TGTGCCAGCAGCCTAAAGACAGGGGGAATGAACAATGAGCAGTTCTTC.

The chain employs TRBV27 and TRBJ1-1; perhaps TRBD1 as D (5 bases). Germline CDR1 MNHEY, CDR2 SMNVEV (reference sequence). The CDR3 sequence is 13 residues long. The CDR3 sequence: CVWGGHTNTEAFF. CDR3 coding DNA: TGTGTGTGGGGAGGACACACGAACACTGAAGCTTTCTTT.

The chain uses TRBV7-9 and TRBJ1-2; D uncertain. V dropped 4 bases and J dropped 2 bases, with 17 bases sitting between them. The CDR3 contains 16 residues. The germline gives CDR1 SEHNR, CDR2 FQNEAQ (reference sequence). CDR3 residues: CASSSTTRGENYGYTF. CDR3 nucleotides: TGTGCCAGCAGCTCTACGACCCGTGGGGAGAACTATGGCTACACCTTC.

This clone was recorded a few times. This chain connects TRBV6-5 to TRBJ1-4; no clear D gene. This CDR3 is built from 12 residues. Germline V CDR1 and CDR2: MNHEY, SVGAGI. The V end lost 4 bases, the J end lost 5 bases, and 5 bases lay between the germline ends. Written as DNA, the CDR3 is TGTGCCAGCAGTTTTACAAATGAAAAACTGTTTTTT. It yields the protein CASSFTNEKLFF.

The genes are TRBV30 and TRBJ1-3; D uncertain. CDR3 length: 12 residues. Germline lookup yields CDR1 GTSNPN and CDR2 SVGIG (reference sequence). V gave up 4 bases and J gave up 3 bases, with 7 bases separating them. The CDR3 DNA sequence: TGTGCCTGGAAATTCCGTGGAAACACCATATATTTT. Encoded protein: CAWKFRGNTIYF.

The chain carries TRBV27 and TRBJ2-1; D ambiguous. Trimming left V 5 bases short and J 8 bases short, with 10 bases between. The CDR3 is made up of 12 amino acids. Germline CDR1 reads MNHEY; CDR2 reads SMNVEV (reference sequence). The CDR3 sequence: CASSPGLDEQFF. The CDR3 DNA follows: TGTGCCAGCAGTCCCGGGTTGGATGAGCAGTTCTTC.

Only one count was recorded for this clone. The rearrangement links TRBV4-1 to TRBJ2-3; 12 nucleotides line up with TRBD2. The CDR3 is made up of 17 amino acids. Germline V gene sequence: CDR1 MGHRA, CDR2 YSYEKL. V was pared by 4 bases and J by 0 bases, with 5 bases of the junction left unmatched. The CDR3 here is CASSRLAGGSSTDTQYF. The CDR3 DNA sequence: TGCGCCAGCAGCCGTCTAGCGGGGGGGTCGAGCACAGATACGCAGTATTTT.

V usage is TRBV13 and J usage is TRBJ2-3; a weak D match, TRBD1 (6 bases). This CDR3 has 17 residues. The V gene's germline CDR1 is PRHDT and CDR2 FYEKMQ (reference sequence). V lost 0 bases to trimming and J lost 2 bases, with 15 bases between them. CDR3 DNA sequence: TGTGCCAGCAGCTTAGGCCAGGGGTCCATTTTCACAGATACGCAGTATTTT. This translates into CASSLGQGSIFTDTQYF. Supplemented by reference TRBV13 and TRBJ2-3, the full variable domain reads AAGVIQSPRHLIKEKRETATLKCYPIPRHDTVYWYQQGPGQDPQFLISFYEKMQSDKGSIPDRFSAQQFSDYHSELNMSSLELGDSALYFCASSLGQGSIFTDTQYFGPGTRLTVL.

This clone was picked up a small number of times. The chain couples TRBV25-1 to TRBJ1-2; D is unresolved. Trimming took off 4 bases at V and 2 bases at J, with 8 bases between the two ends. This CDR3 spans 13 amino acids. Germline CDR1 is MGHDK and CDR2 is SYGVNS. This CDR3 is CASSGRPNYGYTF. The DNA for the CDR3 is TGTGCCAGCAGTGGCAGGCCCAACTATGGCTACACCTTC.

This sequence joins TRBV4-3 and TRBJ2-1, with 7 bases fitting TRBD1. CDR3 length equals 14 residues. CDR1 and CDR2 (germline): LGHNA, YSLEER. J gave up 6 bases and V 6 bases, and 8 bases lay outside the gene matches. The CDR3 region is CASRPGQEANEQFF. DNA of the CDR3: TGCGCCAGCAGACCCGGACAGGAGGCCAATGAGCAGTTCTTC.

The chain has TRBV6-5 and TRBJ2-7, with D maybe TRBD1 (7 bases). The V end lost 8 bases, the J end lost 5 bases, and 19 bases lay between the germline ends. Germline CDR1 and CDR2: MNHEY and SVGAGI. The CDR3 loop spans 14 amino acids. The chain's CDR3 is CASLPLGGGHEQYF. DNA for the CDR3: TGTGCCAGCCTACCTCTCGGAGGGGGCCACGAGCAGTACTTC.